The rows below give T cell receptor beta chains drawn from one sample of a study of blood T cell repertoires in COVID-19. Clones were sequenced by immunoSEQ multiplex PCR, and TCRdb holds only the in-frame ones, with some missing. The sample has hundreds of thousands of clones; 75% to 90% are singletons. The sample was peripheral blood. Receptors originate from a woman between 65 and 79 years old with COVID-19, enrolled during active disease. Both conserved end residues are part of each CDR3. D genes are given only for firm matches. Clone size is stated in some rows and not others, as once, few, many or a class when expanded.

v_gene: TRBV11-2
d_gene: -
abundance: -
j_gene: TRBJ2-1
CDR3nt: TGTGCCAGCAGCTTTCTGACGGGGGGCCTTTACAATGAGCAGTTCTTC
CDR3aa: CASSFLTGGLYNEQFF

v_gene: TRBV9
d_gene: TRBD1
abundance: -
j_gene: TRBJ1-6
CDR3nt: TGTGCCAGCAGCCTTGAGACAGGGCCACCCCTCCACTTT
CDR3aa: CASSLETGPPLHF

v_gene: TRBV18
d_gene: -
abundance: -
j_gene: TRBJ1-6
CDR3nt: TGTGCCAGCTCGAAGGAGTCCTATAATTCACCCCTCCACTTT
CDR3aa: CASSKESYNSPLHF

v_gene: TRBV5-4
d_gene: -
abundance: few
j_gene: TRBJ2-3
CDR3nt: TGTGCCAGCAGCTTTTGGGCTGTTGATACGCAGTATTTT
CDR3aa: CASSFWAVDTQYF

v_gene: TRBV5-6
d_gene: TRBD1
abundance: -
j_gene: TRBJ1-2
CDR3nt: TGTGCCAGCAGTTTACGACAGGGAGCAGGCTACACCTTC
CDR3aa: CASSLRQGAGYTF

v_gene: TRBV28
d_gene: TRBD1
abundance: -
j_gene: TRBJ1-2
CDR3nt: TGTGCCGGAGCTCAGACAGGGAGTGAGGGCTACACCTTC
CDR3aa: CAGAQTGSEGYTF

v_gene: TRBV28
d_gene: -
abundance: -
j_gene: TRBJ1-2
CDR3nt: TGTGCCAGCGGGCCGGGGTCCTATGGCTACACCTTC
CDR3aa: CASGPGSYGYTF

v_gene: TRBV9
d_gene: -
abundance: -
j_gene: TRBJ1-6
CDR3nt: TGTGCCAGCAGCGTTACCGGAGGGCCACCCCTCCACTTT
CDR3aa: CASSVTGGPPLHF

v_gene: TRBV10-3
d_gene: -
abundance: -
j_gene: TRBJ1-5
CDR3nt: TGTGCCATCAGTGAGTCGCCAGGGAGCAATCAGCCCCAGCATTTT
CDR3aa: CAISESPGSNQPQHF

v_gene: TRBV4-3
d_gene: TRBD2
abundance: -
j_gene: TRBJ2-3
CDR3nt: TGCGCCAGCAGCCAAGAATTTGAGCGGGGGGGCACAGATACGCAGTATTTT
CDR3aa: CASSQEFERGGTDTQYF

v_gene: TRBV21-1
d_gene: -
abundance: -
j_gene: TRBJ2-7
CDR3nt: TGTGCCAGCAGCAAAAAAGGTCGGACTAAGTTCGGGAACTACTACGAGCAGTACTTC
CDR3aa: CASSKKGRTKFGNYYEQYF

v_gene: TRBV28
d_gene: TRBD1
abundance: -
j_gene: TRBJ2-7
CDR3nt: TGTGCCAGCAGTTCACCCGGGACAGGGAAAAGCTCCTACGAGCAGTACTTC
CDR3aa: CASSSPGTGKSSYEQYF

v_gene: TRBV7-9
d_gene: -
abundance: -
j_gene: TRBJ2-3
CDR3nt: TGTGCCAGCAGCCACCGGCAGGCCACAGATACGCAGTATTTT
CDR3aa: CASSHRQATDTQYF

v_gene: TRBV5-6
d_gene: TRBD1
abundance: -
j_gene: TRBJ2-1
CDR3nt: TGTGCCAGCAGAAGTGGACAGGGATTGATTGAGCAGTTCTTC
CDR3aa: CASRSGQGLIEQFF

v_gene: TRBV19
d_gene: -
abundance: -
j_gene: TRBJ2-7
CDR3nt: TGTGCCAGTAGTTACATACAGGGAGGGGAGCAGTACTTC
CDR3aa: CASSYIQGGEQYF

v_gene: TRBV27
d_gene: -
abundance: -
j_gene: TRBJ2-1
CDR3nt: TGTGCCAGCAGTTTATCTGGGGCTTCCTACAATGAGCAGTTCTTC
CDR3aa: CASSLSGASYNEQFF

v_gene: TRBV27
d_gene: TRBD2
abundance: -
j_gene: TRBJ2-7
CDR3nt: TGTGCCAGCAGTTCCTCCCCGAGCGGGGCTCCCTACGAGCAGTACTTC
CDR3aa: CASSSSPSGAPYEQYF

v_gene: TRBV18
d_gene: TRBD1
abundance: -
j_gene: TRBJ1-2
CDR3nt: TGTGCCAGCTCACGAGCAGGGGGCGACTATGGCTACACCTTC
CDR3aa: CASSRAGGDYGYTF

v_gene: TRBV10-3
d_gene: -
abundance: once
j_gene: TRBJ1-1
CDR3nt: TGTGCCATCAGTACCGGGGGTATGAACACTGAAGCTTTCTTT
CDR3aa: CAISTGGMNTEAFF

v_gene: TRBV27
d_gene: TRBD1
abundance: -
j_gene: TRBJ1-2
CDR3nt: TGTGCCAGCAGTCGGGACAGCAACTATGGCTACACCTTC
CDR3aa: CASSRDSNYGYTF

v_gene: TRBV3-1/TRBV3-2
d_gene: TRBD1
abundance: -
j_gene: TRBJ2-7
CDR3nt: TGTGCCAGCAGCCAACCGGGACAGGGTAGCGAGCAGTACTTC
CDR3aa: CASSQPGQGSEQYF

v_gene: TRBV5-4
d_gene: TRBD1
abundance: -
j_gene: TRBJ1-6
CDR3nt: TGTGCCAGCAGCGTCGGGACAGGACGCGAATCACCCCTCCACTTT
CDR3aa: CASSVGTGRESPLHF

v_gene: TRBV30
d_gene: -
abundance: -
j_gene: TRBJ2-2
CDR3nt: TGTGCCTGGAGTGTACAATTGCTGAGGCAGGGATGGACCGGGGAGCTGTTTTTT
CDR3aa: CAWSVQLLRQGWTGELFF

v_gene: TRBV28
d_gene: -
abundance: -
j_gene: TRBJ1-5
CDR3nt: TGTGCCAGCAGTTGGGGTACAGGGTATAATCAGCCCCAGCATTTT
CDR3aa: CASSWGTGYNQPQHF

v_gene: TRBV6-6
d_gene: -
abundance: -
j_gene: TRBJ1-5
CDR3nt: TGTGCCAGCACCACCCAGGCACGGCCCCAGCATTTT
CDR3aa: CASTTQARPQHF

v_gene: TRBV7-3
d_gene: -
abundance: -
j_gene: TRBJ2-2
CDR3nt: TGTGCCAGCAGCTTATTATCCGGGGAAGGAACCGGGGAGCTGTTTTTT
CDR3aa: CASSLLSGEGTGELFF

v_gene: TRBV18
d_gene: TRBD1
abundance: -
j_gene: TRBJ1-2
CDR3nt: TGTGCCAGCACCTTAAATACAGGGGGCGACTATGGCTACACCTTC
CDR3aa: CASTLNTGGDYGYTF

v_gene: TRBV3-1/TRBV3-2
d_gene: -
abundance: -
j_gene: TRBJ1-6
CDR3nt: TGTGCCAGCAGCCAAGATCGCGGGGCGAATAATTCACCCCTCCACTTT
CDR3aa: CASSQDRGANNSPLHF

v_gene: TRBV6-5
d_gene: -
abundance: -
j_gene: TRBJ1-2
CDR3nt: TGTGCCAGCAGTTACGAGGTGACTAACTATGGCTACACCTTC
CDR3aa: CASSYEVTNYGYTF